This T cell receptor (beta chain) is from a study of cytomegalovirus exposure and HLA in healthy donors. Study in general: Drawn from HLA-typed donors, about 85 million unique TCRs were held in an early data release. Study-wide results and caveats: CMV antigen specificity of a few CMV-associated chains was confirmed in vitro.

PCR used 60 Vbeta primers and 13 Jbeta primers. Using immunoSEQ multiplex PCR, the repertoire was profiled, and TCRdb retains in-frame clones only, with some absent. This sample's table has 150,000 or so clones. This CDR3 is built from 18 residues. Germline V gene data show CDR1 as SGDLS and CDR2 as YYNGEE. Trimming cost V 3 bases and J 2 bases; bases outside gene matches: 15. As concerns this clone: Antigen specificity is unknown.

The rearrangement uses TRBV9 and TRBJ2-5; the match to TRBD2 covers 8 bases. Sequencing was done on a sample of PBMCs. The sequence was collected from a woman aged 50 to 60 in good health and CMV-seronegative. The CDR3 DNA reads TGTGCCAGCAGCGAACCTGGTGAACTAGCGGTCCTACAAGAGACCCAGTACTTC. It yields the protein CASSEPGELAVLQETQYF.